The sequence of this T cell receptor beta chain was determined in a study of tumor-infiltrating lymphocytes in primary liver carcinoma. Study-level points and caveats: Samples were bulk unsorted, so CD4+ and CD8+ repertoires were not compared. Reduced overlap was seen in tumor-adjacent and tumor-blood pairs versus tumor region pairs. Blood had a significantly lower top-250-clone fraction than tumors did (p = 0.039).

This clonotype was counted many times. Its antigen remains unidentified. In addition to blood RNA drawn from unsorted whole blood, germline DNA was extracted. HBV chronically infected the treatment-naive patients. Total RNA (around 500 ng) served as template for TCR beta cDNA synthesis primed by a constant-region primer. Employing slightly modified ARM-PCR, three nested multiplex PCR rounds were run, and these gave rise to the TCR beta libraries. Researchers ran the first two PCR rounds for around 10 cycles each with TRBV1-TRBV30 forward primers and a C-beta reverse primer. MiXCR, run by TCRdb on the multiplex PCR reads, gives a single entry per CDR3 protein. The sample consists of a few hundred thousand distinct CDR3 sequences, more than 55% of them appearing once. The CDR3 contains 13 residues. Trimming removed 7 bases at V and 7 bases at J, with 17 bases between. Germline loops: CDR1 SQVTM, CDR2 ANQGSEA.

This receptor was identified in a woman in her 30s with primary liver carcinoma and hepatitis B virus infection. Sample: peripheral blood. The J gene is TRBJ2-1, the V gene TRBV29-1, with D unclear. The CDR3 sequence: CSARPPLRNEQFF. The CDR3 nucleotides are TGCAGCGCCCGACCTCCTCTGAGGAATGAGCAGTTCTTC.